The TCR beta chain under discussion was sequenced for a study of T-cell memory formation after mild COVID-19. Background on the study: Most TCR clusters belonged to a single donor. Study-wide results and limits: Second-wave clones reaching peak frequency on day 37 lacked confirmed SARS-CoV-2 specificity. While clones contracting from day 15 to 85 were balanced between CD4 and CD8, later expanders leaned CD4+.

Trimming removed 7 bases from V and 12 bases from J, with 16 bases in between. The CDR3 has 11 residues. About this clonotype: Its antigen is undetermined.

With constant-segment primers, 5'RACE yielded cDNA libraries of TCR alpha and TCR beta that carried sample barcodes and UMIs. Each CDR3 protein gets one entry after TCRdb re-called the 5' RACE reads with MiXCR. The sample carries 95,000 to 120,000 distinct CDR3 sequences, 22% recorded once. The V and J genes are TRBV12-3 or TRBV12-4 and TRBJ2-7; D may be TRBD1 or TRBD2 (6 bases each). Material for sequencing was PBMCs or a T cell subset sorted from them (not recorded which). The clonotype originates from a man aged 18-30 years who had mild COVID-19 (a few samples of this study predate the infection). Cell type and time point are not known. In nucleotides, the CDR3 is TGTGCCAGCACTAATACAGGGAGGAGGTACTTC. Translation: CASTNTGRRYF.